The present TCR beta chain was sequenced within a study of chemoradiotherapy in HPV16-positive cancers. The wider study: Functional T-cell assays on two HPV16-positive patients' cells defined candidate HPV-specific clones and common TCR motifs. Study-level results: For HPV16-positive patients, expanding HPV-responsive T cells associated with longer recurrence-free survival.

Samples were taken several times over chemoradiotherapy. Measured with immunoSEQ multiplex PCR; TCRdb has only the in-frame clones, and not every one. There are about 3,000 clones in the sample; 85% occur only once, and approximately 10% lies in the top ten. The CDR3 loop spans 15 amino acids. V was cut by 5 bases and J by 7 bases, with 20 bases left in between. Germline V gene data show CDR1 as LGHNA and CDR2 as YNFKEQ. In regard to this clone: Its specificity is unknown.

This TCR derives from a human donor with HPV-associated anogenital cancer. The specimen comprised blood, sampled from a patient who underwent chemoradiotherapy. The chain has TRBV4-2 and TRBJ1-2; possibly TRBD1 for D (5 bases). In DNA, the CDR3 is TGTGCCAGCAGCTTAGACTCCGGGGGGTCCTTTGGCTACACCTTC. It translates to CASSLDSGGSFGYTF.